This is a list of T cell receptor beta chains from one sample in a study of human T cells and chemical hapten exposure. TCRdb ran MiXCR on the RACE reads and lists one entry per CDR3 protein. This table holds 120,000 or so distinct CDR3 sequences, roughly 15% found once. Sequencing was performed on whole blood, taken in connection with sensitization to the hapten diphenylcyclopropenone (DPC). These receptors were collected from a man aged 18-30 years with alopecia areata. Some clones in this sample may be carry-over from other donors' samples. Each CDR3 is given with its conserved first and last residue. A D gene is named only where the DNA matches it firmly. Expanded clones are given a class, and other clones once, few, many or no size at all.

DNA: TGTGCCAGCAGCTTAGGGGGACTGGTTACAGATACGCAGTATTTT
CDR3: CASSLGGLVTDTQYF
V: TRBV7-2
size: few
D: -
J: TRBJ2-3

DNA: TGCGCCAGCAGCCAAGCCACAGGGGGCCCTGGGGCCAACGTCCTGACTTTC
CDR3: CASSQATGGPGANVLTF
V: TRBV4-3
size: -
D: TRBD1
J: TRBJ2-6

DNA: TGTGCCAGCAGCATGACGACCTTCCAAGAGACCCAGTACTTC
CDR3: CASSMTTFQETQYF
V: TRBV7-9
size: few
D: -
J: TRBJ2-5

DNA: TGTGCCAGTTTCTTCCGGGGGGATTCACCCCTCCACTTT
CDR3: CASFFRGDSPLHF
V: TRBV28
size: -
D: -
J: TRBJ1-6

DNA: TGTGCCAGCAGCTCCGGGACGGGAGGGCCCCTCCACTTT
CDR3: CASSSGTGGPLHF
V: TRBV11-2
size: few
D: -
J: TRBJ1-6

DNA: TGCAGTGCTAGAGGACTAGCGGGGCACCAAGAGACCCAGTACTTC
CDR3: CSARGLAGHQETQYF
V: TRBV20-1
size: -
D: TRBD2
J: TRBJ2-5

DNA: TGTGCCAGCAGGCTTGGGGGGGCGAATAATTCACCCCTCCACTTT
CDR3: CASRLGGANNSPLHF
V: TRBV28
size: few
D: -
J: TRBJ1-6

DNA: TGTGCCAGCAGCTTAAAGCGGGGGGGCTACACAGATACGCAGTATTTT
CDR3: CASSLKRGGYTDTQYF
V: TRBV7-8
size: few
D: TRBD2
J: TRBJ2-3

DNA: TGTGCCAGCAGGACGGTTGCCTCCTACGAGCAGTACTTC
CDR3: CASRTVASYEQYF
V: TRBV5-6
size: few
D: -
J: TRBJ2-7

DNA: TGCAGTGCTAGAGATCGGATTACAGGGGGAAATGAGCAGTTCTTC
CDR3: CSARDRITGGNEQFF
V: TRBV20-1
size: -
D: TRBD1
J: TRBJ2-1

DNA: TGCGCCAGCAGCTTGGATCCCGGGTGGAACGCTGAAGCTTTCTTT
CDR3: CASSLDPGWNAEAFF
V: TRBV5-1
size: many
D: -
J: TRBJ1-1

DNA: TGTGCCAGCAGTTTATCGTGGGCTCCTAACTATGGCTACACCTTC
CDR3: CASSLSWAPNYGYTF
V: TRBV27
size: -
D: -
J: TRBJ1-2

DNA: TGTGCCAGTAGCCCCACCGGGGCTGAAGCTTTCTTT
CDR3: CASSPTGAEAFF
V: TRBV19
size: -
D: -
J: TRBJ1-1

DNA: TGTGCCAGTATGAACCGGGGCGATCAGCCCCAGCATTTT
CDR3: CASMNRGDQPQHF
V: TRBV19
size: -
D: -
J: TRBJ1-5

DNA: TGTGCCAGCAGTGAATGGGACGGAGAAGAGACCCAGTACTTC
CDR3: CASSEWDGEETQYF
V: TRBV25-1
size: few
D: -
J: TRBJ2-5

DNA: TGTGCCAGCATCCTCCACGGGAGGCCCCGGGATACGCAGTATTTT
CDR3: CASILHGRPRDTQYF
V: TRBV7-9
size: few
D: TRBD2
J: TRBJ2-3

DNA: TGTGCCAGCCAAGGTTTTTGGGCCACTGAAGCTTTCTTT
CDR3: CASQGFWATEAFF
V: TRBV18
size: few
D: -
J: TRBJ1-1

DNA: TGTGCCAGCTCACTTCCCGCTACGGGTGAAGCTTTCTTT
CDR3: CASSLPATGEAFF
V: TRBV18
size: -
D: -
J: TRBJ1-1

DNA: TGCAGTGGCGGGGGGAGCCTAGAAGAGACCCAGTACTTC
CDR3: CSGGGSLEETQYF
V: TRBV20-1
size: -
D: TRBD2
J: TRBJ2-5

DNA: TGTGCCAGCAGCTATGGACAGCAAGAGACCCAGTACTTC
CDR3: CASSYGQQETQYF
V: TRBV11-1
size: -
D: -
J: TRBJ2-5

DNA: TGCAGTGCTAAGCGGGTGGCCCGGGACAGGACCTCTGGGGCCAACGTCCTGACTTTC
CDR3: CSAKRVARDRTSGANVLTF
V: TRBV20-1
size: many
D: TRBD1
J: TRBJ2-6

DNA: TGTGCCAGCAGTTTAGGCAGAATCTCAAATTCACCCCTCCACTTT
CDR3: CASSLGRISNSPLHF
V: TRBV28
size: -
D: -
J: TRBJ1-6

DNA: TGTGCCAGCTCACCACGGTTACAGGATGGGGTCATGAACACTGAAGCTTTCTTT
CDR3: CASSPRLQDGVMNTEAFF
V: TRBV18
size: -
D: -
J: TRBJ1-1

DNA: TGTGCCAGCAGTGTAAGGCCCCCAGACTCCTGTGGCTACACCTTC
CDR3: CASSVRPPDSCGYTF
V: TRBV6-4
size: few
D: -
J: TRBJ1-2

DNA: TGTGCCAGCGCCTCCGGACAGGGTCATCAGCCCCAGCATTTT
CDR3: CASASGQGHQPQHF
V: TRBV7-2
size: few
D: TRBD1
J: TRBJ1-5

DNA: TGTGCCAGCAGTTACTCGGGAGGGAGAGGGGGAGAGCCTGAAGCTTTCTTT
CDR3: CASSYSGGRGGEPEAFF
V: TRBV6-6
size: -
D: -
J: TRBJ1-1

DNA: TGTGCCAGCAGCCAGACAGGGGGCCATGGCTACACCTTC
CDR3: CASSQTGGHGYTF
V: TRBV7-9
size: few
D: TRBD1
J: TRBJ1-2

DNA: TGCAGTGCCCTCGGACTAGCGAGAGAAAACAATGAGCAGTTCTTC
CDR3: CSALGLARENNEQFF
V: TRBV20-1
size: -
D: TRBD2
J: TRBJ2-1

DNA: TGTGCCAGTAGTATTCGACAGGGCGGCCAGCCCCAGCATTTT
CDR3: CASSIRQGGQPQHF
V: TRBV19
size: -
D: TRBD1
J: TRBJ1-5

DNA: TGTGCCAGCTCACCATTGGCGCACACAGAGAACACTGAAGCTTTCTTT
CDR3: CASSPLAHTENTEAFF
V: TRBV18
size: few
D: -
J: TRBJ1-1

DNA: TGTGCCAGCAGCTTCAGGGTTTTGCAGCCCCAGCATTTT
CDR3: CASSFRVLQPQHF
V: TRBV7-3
size: many
D: -
J: TRBJ1-5

DNA: TGCGCCAGCAGCTATAAGACAGGACTGAACACTGAAGCTTTCTTT
CDR3: CASSYKTGLNTEAFF
V: TRBV5-1
size: few
D: -
J: TRBJ1-1

DNA: TGCGCCAGCAGCCAAGAGGAAGGGGACGTCCCCTACGAGCAGTACTTC
CDR3: CASSQEEGDVPYEQYF
V: TRBV4-3
size: many
D: -
J: TRBJ2-7